One and the same sample provided the 8 T cell receptor beta chains below, sequenced in a study of blood T cells in healthy people across ages. For the second PCR, which ran for roughly 6 to 11 cycles, a sample-barcoded 5' primer and a J-beta primer mix were used. TCRdb re-called the 5' RACE reads with MiXCR, one entry per CDR3 protein. The sample records roughly 1.9 million distinct CDR3 sequences, roughly two fifths being singletons. Source material: blood. Receptors were obtained from a human donor in good health.

The rearrangement links TRBV7-2 to TRBJ1-1, with D perhaps matching TRBD1 (6 bases). The CDR3 runs 13 residues. Trimming shortened V by 6 bases and J by 0 bases, and 8 bases separated the two germline ends. From germline, CDR1 is SGHTA and CDR2 FQGNSA. The CDR3 nucleotides are TGTGCCAGCAGGGGACAAATGAACACTGAAGCTTTCTTT. Translating gives CASRGQMNTEAFF.

The table lists this clonotype with a few counts. The chain has TRBV9 and TRBJ2-7; possible D gene TRBD1, 5 bases. V shed 4 bases and J shed 0 bases, with 20 bases lying between them. The germline V gene has CDR1 SGDLS and CDR2 YYNGEE. This CDR3 contains 17 residues. CDR3: CASSSGSTGHHSYEQYF. For the CDR3, the DNA is TGTGCCAGCAGCTCCGGCTCGACTGGACACCACTCCTACGAGCAGTACTTC.

CDR3 protein: CASSHPSKGKNIQYF. CDR3 DNA: TGTGCCAGCAGTCATCCTAGTAAGGGCAAAAACATTCAGTACTTC. This chain links TRBV6-5 with TRBJ2-4; D is unclear. V was cut by 5 bases and J by 3 bases, with 14 bases left in between. Germline V gene lookup returns CDR1 MNHEY and CDR2 SVGAGI. The length of the CDR3 is 15 residues.

The rearrangement links TRBV18 to TRBJ2-6; TRBD2 might be the D (7 bases). Trimming left V 4 bases short and J 0 bases short, with 10 bases between. In germline, CDR1 is KGHSH, CDR2 LQKENI. The length of the CDR3 is 16 residues. The CDR3 DNA reads TGTGCCAGCTCACAGGGGGGGGTCTCTGGGGCCAACGTCCTGACTTTC. Translated: CASSQGGVSGANVLTF.

CDR3 nucleotides: TGCGCCAGCAGCCAAGGTTTCCAGGGGGTCACAGATACGCAGTATTTT. It specifies CASSQGFQGVTDTQYF. The chain links TRBV4-3 to TRBJ2-3; 7 nucleotides line up with TRBD1. Germline CDR1 and CDR2: LGHNA and YSLEER. The CDR3 extends over 16 amino acids. V was clipped by 1 base and J by 2 bases; unmatched bases: 6.

The chain has TRBV5-1 and TRBJ2-1; D gene uncertain. In germline, CDR1 is SGHRS, CDR2 YFSETQ. CDR3 length: 13 amino acids. Trimming shortened V by 0 bases and J by 6 bases, and 7 bases separated the two germline ends. The CDR3 sequence: CASSLDVSNEQFF. For the CDR3, the DNA is TGCGCCAGCAGCTTGGATGTATCCAATGAGCAGTTCTTC.

The rearrangement links TRBV19 to TRBJ2-1; D remains ambiguous. Germline V gene sequence: CDR1 LNHDA, CDR2 SQIVND (reference sequence). The CDR3 has 15 amino acids. Trimming shortened V by 5 bases and J by 1 base, and 12 bases separated the two germline ends. CDR3: CASSQESQSYNEQFF. Written as DNA, the CDR3 is TGTGCCAGTAGTCAGGAGTCGCAATCCTACAATGAGCAGTTCTTC.

V gene TRBV11-2 combines with J gene TRBJ2-1, with D perhaps TRBD1 or TRBD2 (5 bases each). Germline V CDR1 and CDR2: SGHAT, FQNNGV. This CDR3 has 13 residues. V dropped 0 bases and J dropped 8 bases, with 8 bases sitting between them. CDR3 residues: CASSLEGPYEQFF. CDR3 bases: TGTGCCAGCAGCTTAGAGGGACCGTATGAGCAGTTCTTC.